The present T cell receptor (beta chain) was sequenced within a study of blood T cell repertoires in COVID-19. The repertoire was sequenced with immunoSEQ multiplex PCR; TCRdb's copy has only in-frame clones and lacks some. The sample lists about 480,000 clones, about 88% occurring once. The CDR3 is 16 amino acids. Trimming pared 5 bases from V and 3 bases from J, leaving 17 bases between. CDR1 and CDR2 (germline): SEHNR, FQNEAQ (reference sequence). This sequence was found in a man younger than 30 with COVID-19, enrolled during active disease. The gene calls are TRBV7-9 and TRBJ1-3, with D possibly being TRBD1 (5 bases). The sequenced material came from peripheral blood. The CDR3 DNA reads as TGTGCCAGCAGCCGGAGACAGAGTTCGATTGGAAACACCATATATTTT. Amino acids: CASSRRQSSIGNTIYF.